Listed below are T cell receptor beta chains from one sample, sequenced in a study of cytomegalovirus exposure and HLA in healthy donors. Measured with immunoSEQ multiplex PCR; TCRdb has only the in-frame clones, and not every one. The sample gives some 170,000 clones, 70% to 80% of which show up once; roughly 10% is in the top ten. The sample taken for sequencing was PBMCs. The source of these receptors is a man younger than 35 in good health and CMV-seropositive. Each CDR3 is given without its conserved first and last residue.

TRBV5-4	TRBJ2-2	ASSFALAGVVGELF
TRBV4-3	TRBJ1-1	ASSVGRGSNTEAF
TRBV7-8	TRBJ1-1	ASSPHRAGDTEAF
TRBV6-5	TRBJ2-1	ASSLLRAEEGQF
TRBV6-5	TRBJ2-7	TSSPRTDISYEQY
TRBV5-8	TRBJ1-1	ASSTYAGQGAGGTEAF
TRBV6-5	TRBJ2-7	ASSYYSGVYEQY
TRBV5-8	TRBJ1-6	ASSFTSGTKNSPLH
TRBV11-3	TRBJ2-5	ASSLEGQPGETQY
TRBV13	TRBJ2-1	ASSQLVAGAQF
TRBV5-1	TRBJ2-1	ASSGGDYPRNEQF
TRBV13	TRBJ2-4	ASSTRQRGGPDIQY
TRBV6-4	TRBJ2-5	ASSEIAGGQETQY
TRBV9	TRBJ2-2	ASTPSGNTGELF
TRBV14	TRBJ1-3	ASSLSGGAPGNTIY
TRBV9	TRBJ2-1	ASSTSTGYNEQF
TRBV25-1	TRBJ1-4	ASRTGDATNEKLF
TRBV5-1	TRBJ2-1	ASSSGTSGKREAANEQF
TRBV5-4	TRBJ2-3	ASRPGSGTDTQY
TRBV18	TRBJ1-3	ASSPRLEYSGNTIY
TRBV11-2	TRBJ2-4	ASTRVAKNIQY
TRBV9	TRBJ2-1	ASSVDLAGGSSSYNEQF
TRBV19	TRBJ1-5	ASSIASRSNQPQH
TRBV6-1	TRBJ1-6	ASRPSGEDSPLH
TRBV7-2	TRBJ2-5	ASSLVGGETQY
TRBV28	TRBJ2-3	ASSELAGEVDTQY
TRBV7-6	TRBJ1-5	ASSSREGQPQH
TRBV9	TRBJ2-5	ASSVGGQGRQTQY
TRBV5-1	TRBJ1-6	ASSPSTGDNSPLH
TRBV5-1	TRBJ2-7	ASSLGLAGTYEQY
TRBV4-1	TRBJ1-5	ASSRLQGSDQPQH
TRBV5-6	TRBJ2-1	ASSPSTSGGL
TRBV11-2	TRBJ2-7	ASSLRTSGGTYEQY
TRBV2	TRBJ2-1	AGTGTRTSGHPSSYNEQF